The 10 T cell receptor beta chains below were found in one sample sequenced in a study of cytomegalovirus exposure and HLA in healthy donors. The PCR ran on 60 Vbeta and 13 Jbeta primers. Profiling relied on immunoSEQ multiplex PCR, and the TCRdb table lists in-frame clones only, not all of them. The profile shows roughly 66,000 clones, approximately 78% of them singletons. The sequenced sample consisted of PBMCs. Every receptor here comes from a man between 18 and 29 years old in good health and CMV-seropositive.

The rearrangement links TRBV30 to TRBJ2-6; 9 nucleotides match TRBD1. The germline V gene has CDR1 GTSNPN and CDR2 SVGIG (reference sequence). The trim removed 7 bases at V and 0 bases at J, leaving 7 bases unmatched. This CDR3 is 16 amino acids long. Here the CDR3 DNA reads TGTGCCTTATCCGGGACAGGGAACTCTGGGGCCAACGTCCTGACTTTC. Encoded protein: CALSGTGNSGANVLTF.

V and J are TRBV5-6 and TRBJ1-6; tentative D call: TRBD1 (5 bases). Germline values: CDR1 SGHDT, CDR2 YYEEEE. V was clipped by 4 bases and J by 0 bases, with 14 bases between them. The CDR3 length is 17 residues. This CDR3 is CASSEPGDSSYNSPLHF. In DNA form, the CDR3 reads TGTGCCAGCAGCGAGCCAGGTGACAGCTCCTATAATTCACCCCTCCACTTT.

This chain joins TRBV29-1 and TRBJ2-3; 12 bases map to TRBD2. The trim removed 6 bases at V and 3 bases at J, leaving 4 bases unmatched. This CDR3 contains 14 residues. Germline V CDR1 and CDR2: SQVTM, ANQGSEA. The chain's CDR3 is CSVGLAGYTDTQYF. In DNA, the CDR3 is TGCAGCGTCGGACTAGCGGGATATACAGATACGCAGTATTTT.

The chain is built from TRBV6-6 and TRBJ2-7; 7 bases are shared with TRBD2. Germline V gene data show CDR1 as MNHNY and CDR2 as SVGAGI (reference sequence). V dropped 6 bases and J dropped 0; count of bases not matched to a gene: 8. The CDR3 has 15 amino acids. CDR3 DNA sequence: TGTGCCAGCAGGGTATCGGGAGGTGACTCCTACGAGCAGTACTTC. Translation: CASRVSGGDSYEQYF.

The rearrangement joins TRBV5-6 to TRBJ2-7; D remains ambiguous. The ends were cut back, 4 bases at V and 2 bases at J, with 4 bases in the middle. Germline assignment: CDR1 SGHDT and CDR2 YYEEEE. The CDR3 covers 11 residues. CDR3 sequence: CASSQAYEQYF. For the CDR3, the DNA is TGTGCCAGCAGCCAGGCCTACGAGCAGTACTTC.

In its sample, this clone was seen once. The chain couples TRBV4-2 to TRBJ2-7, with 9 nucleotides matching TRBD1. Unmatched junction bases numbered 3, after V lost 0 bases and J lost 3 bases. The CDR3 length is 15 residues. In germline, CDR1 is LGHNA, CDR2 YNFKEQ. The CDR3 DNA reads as TGTGCCAGCAGCCAAGATGTGACAGGGGGCTACGAGCAGTACTTC. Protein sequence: CASSQDVTGGYEQYF.

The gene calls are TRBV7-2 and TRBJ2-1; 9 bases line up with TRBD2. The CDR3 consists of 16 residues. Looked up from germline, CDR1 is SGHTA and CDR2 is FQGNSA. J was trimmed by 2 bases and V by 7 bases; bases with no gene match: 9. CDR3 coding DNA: TGTGCCAGCATCCCCGCGGGCGGGGGGGCCTACAATGAGCAGTTCTTC. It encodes CASIPAGGGAYNEQFF.

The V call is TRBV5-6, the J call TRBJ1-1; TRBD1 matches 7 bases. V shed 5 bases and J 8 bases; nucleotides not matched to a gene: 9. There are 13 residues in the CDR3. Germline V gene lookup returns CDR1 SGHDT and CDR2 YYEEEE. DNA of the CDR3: TGTGCCAGCAGGGCGGACAGGTTTGGAGAAGCTTTCTTT. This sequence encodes CASRADRFGEAFF.

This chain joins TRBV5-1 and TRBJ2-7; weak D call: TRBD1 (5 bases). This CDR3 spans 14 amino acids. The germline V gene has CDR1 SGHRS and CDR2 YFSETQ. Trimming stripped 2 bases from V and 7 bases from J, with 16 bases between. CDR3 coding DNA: TGCGCCAGCAGCTTAACCCAGGGATTTGAGGAGCAGTACTTC. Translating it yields CASSLTQGFEEQYF.

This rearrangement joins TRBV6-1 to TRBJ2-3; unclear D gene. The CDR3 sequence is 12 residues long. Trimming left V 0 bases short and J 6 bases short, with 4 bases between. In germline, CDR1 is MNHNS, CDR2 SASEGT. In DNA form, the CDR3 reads TGTGCCAGCAGTGAAGCCCGGGATACGCAGTATTTT. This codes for CASSEARDTQYF.